Listed here is a single T cell receptor (beta chain). This record belongs to a study of OX40 agonist ivuxolimab in advanced cancers. Overall study context: The mean age was around 56 years, ranging from roughly 23 to 90, with about four fifths of participants male.

The V and J ends lost 5 bases and 5 bases, in that order; junction bases with no gene match: 0. CDR3 length equals 11 residues. Germline CDR1 and CDR2: SGHTS and YDEGEE. Here immunoSEQ multiplex PCR was the method, and the copy in TCRdb shows in-frame clones only, minus some. The table has about 120,000 clones, 85% to 90% seen once. Sample: CD4+ or CD8+ T cells sorted from blood, taken in a trial of the OX40 agonist ivuxolimab. This TCR was recovered from an adult with an advanced solid tumor such as melanoma, head and neck, liver or kidney cancer. The gene calls are TRBV5-8 and TRBJ2-5, with 7 bases fitting TRBD1. The CDR3 nucleotides read TGTGCCAGCAGACAGGGGGAGACCCAGTACTTC. Translating gives CASRQGETQYF.